The 10 T cell receptor beta chains listed next were all sequenced from one sample in a study of blood T cell repertoires in COVID-19. Profiling relied on immunoSEQ multiplex PCR, and the TCRdb table lists in-frame clones only, not all of them. Here the sample spans about 180,000 clones, 89% being singletons. The sample consisted of peripheral blood. Every receptor here comes from a man younger than 35 who had recovered from COVID-19.

The V and J genes are TRBV3-1 (or the pseudogene TRBV3-2) and TRBJ2-7; TRBD1 aligns across 12 bases. Per the germline V gene, CDR1 is LGHDT and CDR2 is YNNKEL (reference sequence). Trimming at V came to 0 bases and at J to 6 bases, leaving 3 bases not matched to a gene. The CDR3 is 15 residues long. Here the CDR3 DNA reads TGTGCCAGCAGCCAAGATGGGGACAGGGGGCGCGAGCAGTACTTC. Translation gives CASSQDGDRGREQYF.

V and J are TRBV7-8 and TRBJ2-2, with 7 bases matching TRBD2. Germline values: CDR1 SGHVS, CDR2 FQNEAQ. The CDR3 spans 15 residues. Losses at the gene ends were 2 bases for V and 6 bases for J; bases not matched to a gene: 6. The CDR3 DNA sequence: TGTGCCAGCAGCTTATCCGGGACTATCTCCGGGGAGCTGTTTTTT. As protein: CASSLSGTISGELFF. Full variable domain (outside the CDR3, taken from reference TRBV7-8 and TRBJ2-2): GAGVSQSPRYKVAKRGQDVALRCDPISGHVSLFWYQQALGQGPEFLTYFQNEAQLDKSGLPSDRFFAERPEGSVSTLKIQRTQQEDSAVYLCASSLSGTISGELFFGEGSRLTVL.

V gene TRBV30 combines with J gene TRBJ1-1; D possibly corresponds to TRBD1 (6 bases). Germline CDR1 GTSNPN, CDR2 SVGIG (reference sequence). This CDR3 is 13 amino acids long. The V end lost 1 base, the J end lost 1 base, and 7 bases lay between the germline ends. The CDR3 bases are TGTGCCTGGAGTGGGGGACAGAACACTGAAGCTTTCTTT. It is translated as CAWSGGQNTEAFF.

The J gene is TRBJ2-7, the V gene TRBV7-2; TRBD2 aligns across 10 bases. V shed 3 bases and J 2 bases; nucleotides not matched to a gene: 7. Germline V gene data show CDR1 as SGHTA and CDR2 as FQGNSA. This CDR3 is built from 16 residues. The CDR3 protein is CASSFIAGGPTYEQYF. The CDR3 nucleotides are TGTGCCAGCAGCTTTATAGCGGGAGGCCCCACCTACGAGCAGTACTTC.

The chain employs TRBV6-5 and TRBJ2-7, with D possibly matching TRBD1 (5 bases). The V end was cut by 5 bases, the J end by 2 bases, with 10 bases between. The CDR3 length is 13 residues. Per germline, CDR1 MNHEY and CDR2 SVGAGI. CDR3 sequence (DNA): TGTGCCAGCAGTACATTAGGGGCCTACGAGCAGTACTTC. Amino acids: CASSTLGAYEQYF.

The chain has TRBV6-5 and TRBJ2-1; D gene uncertain. Trimming removed 2 bases from V and 14 bases from J, with 10 bases in between. There are 11 residues in the CDR3. The germline gives CDR1 MNHEY, CDR2 SVGAGI. In DNA, the CDR3 is TGTGCCAGCAGTTACATACGTCAGGAGTTCTTC. Translating gives CASSYIRQEFF.

This chain uses TRBV5-6 with TRBJ1-5, with a tentative D call TRBD1 (5 bases). The CDR3 has 17 residues. V lost 2 bases and J lost 3, with 18 bases in between. Per the germline V gene, CDR1 is SGHDT and CDR2 is YYEEEE. CDR3 region: CASSLNQGSQPNQPQHF. The CDR3 nucleotides read TGTGCCAGCAGCTTAAATCAGGGATCTCAACCCAATCAGCCCCAGCATTTT.

The chain couples TRBV3-1 (or the pseudogene TRBV3-2) to TRBJ2-5, with D maybe TRBD2 (5 bases). V was pared by 4 bases and J by 4 bases, with 22 bases between. Germline V gene lookup returns CDR1 LGHDT and CDR2 YNNKEL (reference sequence). The CDR3 length is 17 residues. CDR3 DNA sequence: TGTGCCAGCAGCCTAAGTAGCCAGCGGACCCATCGAGAGACCCAGTACTTC. Protein: CASSLSSQRTHRETQYF.

The J gene is TRBJ2-7, the V gene TRBV27; a possible D gene is TRBD2 (5 bases). Germline CDR1 reads MNHEY; CDR2 reads SMNVEV (reference sequence). Trimming left V 2 bases short and J 6 bases short, with 11 bases between. CDR3 length equals 13 residues. CDR3 sequence reads: CASSLTGEGEQYF. For the CDR3, the DNA is TGTGCCAGCAGTTTAACCGGCGAGGGCGAGCAGTACTTC.

The chain couples TRBV5-8 to TRBJ2-3, with 11 bases lining up with TRBD1. The germline gives CDR1 SGHTS, CDR2 YDEGEE. CDR3 length: 17 residues. Losses at the gene ends were 7 bases for V and 4 bases for J; bases not matched to a gene: 14. This CDR3 reads CASGRTGGAKVADTQYF. The CDR3, as DNA: TGTGCCAGCGGCAGGACAGGGGGCGCAAAGGTCGCAGATACGCAGTATTTT.